These T cell receptor beta chains were read from a single sample in a study of T cell repertoires in cytomegalovirus infection. TCRdb reprocessed the reads via MiXCR and lists one record per CDR3 protein. The sample consists of 450,000 to 650,000 distinct CDR3 sequences, almost 40% of them appearing once. No antigen has been assigned to these receptors. The source material was cultured PBMCs, sampled from culture after CMV antigen stimulation. These receptors were obtained from a human donor in good health (CMV status not recorded). Some clones in this sample may be carry-over from other donors' samples. Both conserved end residues are part of each CDR3. The order of the fields is J gene, V gene, D gene, clone size, CDR3 DNA, CDR3 protein. D genes are given only for firm matches. Some rows have no size entry. The others give once, few or many, or a class for an expanded clone.

>TRBJ2-1|TRBV7-8|TRBD2|once
TGTGCCAGCAGCTCGTCCAGCGGGAGGTTCTATGAGCAGTTCTTC
CASSSSSGRFYEQFF
>TRBJ1-1|TRBV12-3/TRBV12-4|TRBD1|.
TGTGCCAGCAGTTTGGGACAGGCCCAAGATGAAGCTTTCTTT
CASSLGQAQDEAFF
>TRBJ1-3|TRBV7-2|.|many
TGTGCCAGCAGCCTAGACAGCCTCTCTGGAAACACCATATATTTT
CASSLDSLSGNTIYF
>TRBJ1-5|TRBV20-1|.|.
TGCAGTGCTAGAGATCCCACTCAGGCCCAGCATTTT
CSARDPTQAQHF
>TRBJ2-2|TRBV12-3/TRBV12-4|.|.
TGTGCCAGCAGCCCCGGGGGTCCCGGGGAGCTGTTTTTT
CASSPGGPGELFF
>TRBJ1-3|TRBV7-6|.|few
TGTGCCAGCAGCTTAGGGACCTTCGGAAACACCATATATTTT
CASSLGTFGNTIYF
>TRBJ2-2|TRBV28|.|few
TGTGCCAGCATTCCGGGAGCAACTTACGGGGAGCTGTTTTTT
CASIPGATYGELFF
>TRBJ2-7|TRBV5-1|.|once
TGCGCCAGCAGCGAGGGGGAAATCTACGAGCAGTACTTC
CASSEGEIYEQYF
>TRBJ2-7|TRBV2|TRBD1|few
TGTGCCAGCAGTGTCGGTCGGGACAGGATCTACGAGCAGTACTTC
CASSVGRDRIYEQYF
>TRBJ1-1|TRBV12-3/TRBV12-4|.|few
TGTGCCAGCACCCCGACAGGCATGGGGACTGAAGCTTTCTTT
CASTPTGMGTEAFF
>TRBJ1-4|TRBV5-1|TRBD1|.
TGCGCCAGCAGCTTGGGAAGCGGACAGGGTGAAAAACTGTTTTTT
CASSLGSGQGEKLFF
>TRBJ2-7|TRBV28|.|.
TGTGCCAGCAGTTTATTCGCCAGTGAGCAGTACTTC
CASSLFASEQYF
>TRBJ1-5|TRBV11-2|.|.
TGTGCCAGCAGCTTGGGTAGGGGACATCAGCCCCAGCATTTT
CASSLGRGHQPQHF
>TRBJ1-1|TRBV12-3/TRBV12-4|.|few
TGTGCCAGCAGTTTGGGCAAGAACACTGAAGCTTTCTTT
CASSLGKNTEAFF
>TRBJ2-7|TRBV6-1|TRBD2|.
TGTGCCAGCAGTTATGGACTAGCGGGAGGCTACGAGCAGTACTTC
CASSYGLAGGYEQYF
>TRBJ2-5|TRBV11-2|.|.
TGTGCCAGCAGCTTAGATAGAGGCTACGGGGAGACCCAGTACTTC
CASSLDRGYGETQYF
>TRBJ1-4|TRBV29-1|TRBD1|.
TGCAGCGTTGCGCGCCCCAGCGGACAGGGAGATGAAAAACTGTTTTTT
CSVARPSGQGDEKLFF
>TRBJ1-4|TRBV4-1|.|.
TGCGCCAGCAGCCAAGAGGGGACAACTCGCGATGAAAAACTGTTTTTT
CASSQEGTTRDEKLFF
>TRBJ2-3|TRBV7-9|TRBD2|few
TGTGCCAGCAGCTTAGACGGACTAGCGGGCGTCGATACGCAGTATTTT
CASSLDGLAGVDTQYF
>TRBJ1-4|TRBV25-1|TRBD1|many
TGTGCCAGCAGTGGCCCCCACCGGGACAGAAGTGAAAAACTGTTTTTT
CASSGPHRDRSEKLFF
>TRBJ2-3|TRBV6-6|.|few
TGTGCCAGCAGTCACGGGCCTCATGAGAGGCGGAGGTATAGCACAGATACGCAGTATTTT
CASSHGPHERRRYSTDTQYF
>TRBJ2-2|TRBV4-3|TRBD2|.
TGCGCCAGCAGCCAAGTCGGATCGGGAGGGGGGATCGCACCGTTGTTTTTT
CASSQVGSGGGIAPLFF
>TRBJ2-5|TRBV7-4|.|.
TGTGCCAGCAGCGTCAAGTACCAAGAGACCCAGTACTTC
CASSVKYQETQYF
>TRBJ2-5|TRBV6-1|.|.
TGTGCCAGCAGTCAGGACAGTAATGTGGAGACCCAGTACTTC
CASSQDSNVETQYF
>TRBJ1-3|TRBV6-1|.|.
TGTGCCAGCAGGCAGACAGTTAACTCTGGAAACACCATATATTTT
CASRQTVNSGNTIYF
>TRBJ2-7|TRBV9|TRBD1|.
TGTGCCAGCAGCGCGAAACAGGGGCAAAGGATTGACGAGCAGTACTTC
CASSAKQGQRIDEQYF
>TRBJ2-3|TRBV12-3/TRBV12-4|TRBD2|.
TGTGCCAGCAGTTTAGTACGGGCAGCGGGGGACGCAGATACGCAGTATTTT
CASSLVRAAGDADTQYF
>TRBJ2-2|TRBV12-3/TRBV12-4|TRBD1|.
TGTGCCAGCAGCCGGGACAGGGGGCGGACCGGGGAGCTGTTTTTT
CASSRDRGRTGELFF
>TRBJ1-2|TRBV28|.|few
TGTGCCAGCAGTTCCCCCAGGAGTTCTAACTATGGCTACACCTTC
CASSSPRSSNYGYTF
>TRBJ1-3|TRBV10-3|.|.
TGTGCCATCAGTGAGTCTCCCGGAAACACCATATATTTT
CAISESPGNTIYF
>TRBJ2-1|TRBV11-2|.|.
TGTGCCAGCAGCTTAGACGGCAGACAGGACGAGCAGTTCTTC
CASSLDGRQDEQFF
>TRBJ1-2|TRBV5-6|.|.
TGTGCCAGCAGCGTCGGACATGTCTATGGCTACACCTTC
CASSVGHVYGYTF
>TRBJ1-1|TRBV6-1|.|.
TGTGCCAGCAGTGATTTGGGGTACACTGAAGCTTTCTTT
CASSDLGYTEAFF
>TRBJ1-1|TRBV18|.|.
TGTGCCAGCCATCGTGGAGGCTCGAACACTGAAGCTTTCTTT
CASHRGGSNTEAFF
>TRBJ1-2|TRBV27|.|once
TGTGCCAGCAGTCCCGTGGACACCTTTCGTTATGGCTACACCTTC
CASSPVDTFRYGYTF
>TRBJ2-5|TRBV12-3/TRBV12-4|.|few
TGTGCCAGCAGCCAAGCGGTCTTGGAGACCCAGTACTTC
CASSQAVLETQYF
>TRBJ2-3|TRBV5-4|.|few
TGTGCCAGCAGCCGGTTGCTTAGCACAGATACGCAGTATTTT
CASSRLLSTDTQYF
>TRBJ2-7|TRBV6-5|.|few
TGTGCCAGCAGTTCCTCTGGACGGGCGTACGAGCAGTACTTC
CASSSSGRAYEQYF
>TRBJ2-5|TRBV3-1|.|.
TGTGCCAGCAGCCAAGTCGGGGATCCGGGGGAGACCCAGTACTTC
CASSQVGDPGETQYF
>TRBJ1-4|TRBV19|.|.
TGTGCCAGTAGTATTTCCCCTACGGCTAATGAAAAACTGTTTTTT
CASSISPTANEKLFF
>TRBJ2-1|TRBV4-1|TRBD2|once
TGCGCCAGCAGCGAACCGGGACTAGCGGACTACAATGAGCAGTTCTTC
CASSEPGLADYNEQFF
>TRBJ1-1|TRBV7-2|.|.
TGTGCCAGCAGCCCGCAACGTGGCGGCAGGCTCGTTGGTGAAGCTTTCTTT
CASSPQRGGRLVGEAFF
>TRBJ2-2|TRBV7-2|TRBD1|few
TGTGCCAGCAGCTTATCCTGGGACAGGGAGGGATTCGCCGGGGAGCTGTTTTTT
CASSLSWDREGFAGELFF
>TRBJ1-2|TRBV25-1|.|.
TGTGCCAGCAGTGACGGTCAAACCTGGGGCTACACCTTC
CASSDGQTWGYTF
>TRBJ2-7|TRBV4-3|TRBD1|few
TGCGCCAGCAGCCAAGATAGGACAGGGACCTCCTACGAGCAGTACTTC
CASSQDRTGTSYEQYF
>TRBJ2-4|TRBV5-4|.|.
TGTGCCAGCAGCCCGGACGAGATGGGTTACATTCAGTACTTC
CASSPDEMGYIQYF
>TRBJ2-3|TRBV6-2/TRBV6-3|.|few
TGTGCCAGCAGTTACCGTTTCGGGGTTGGTGCAGATACGCAGTATTTT
CASSYRFGVGADTQYF
>TRBJ2-5|TRBV4-1|.|.
TGCGCCAGCAGCCAAATAATCGGCGAGACCCAGTACTTC
CASSQIIGETQYF
>TRBJ2-1|TRBV7-2|.|few
TGTGCCAGCAGCTTAAATCCAGTTCAGCAGTTCTTC
CASSLNPVQQFF
>TRBJ1-1|TRBV20-1|TRBD1|.
TGCAGTGCTAAGACAGGGAGTGTCACTGAAGCTTTCTTT
CSAKTGSVTEAFF
>TRBJ1-2|TRBV7-2|.|many
TGTGCCAGCAGCTCATCGCCCGGAGGGGGGGATGGCTACACCTTC
CASSSSPGGGDGYTF
>TRBJ2-3|TRBV20-1|.|.
TGCAGTGCTAGAGGCGGGGGCCGAAGCACAGATACGCAGTATTTT
CSARGGGRSTDTQYF
>TRBJ2-7|TRBV7-2|TRBD2|few
TGTGCCAGCAGCCCGACTAGCGGATACGAGCAGTACTTC
CASSPTSGYEQYF